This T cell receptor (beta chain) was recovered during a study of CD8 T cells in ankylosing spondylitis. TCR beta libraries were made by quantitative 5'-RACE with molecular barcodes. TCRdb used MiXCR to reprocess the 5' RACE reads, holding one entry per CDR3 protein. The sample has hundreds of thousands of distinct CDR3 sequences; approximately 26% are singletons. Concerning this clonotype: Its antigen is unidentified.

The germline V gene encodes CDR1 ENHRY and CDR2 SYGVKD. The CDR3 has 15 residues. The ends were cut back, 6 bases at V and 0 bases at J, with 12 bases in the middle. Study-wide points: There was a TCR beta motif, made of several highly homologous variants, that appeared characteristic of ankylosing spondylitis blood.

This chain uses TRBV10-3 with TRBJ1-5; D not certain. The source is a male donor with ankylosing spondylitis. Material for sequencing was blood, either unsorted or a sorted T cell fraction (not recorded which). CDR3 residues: CAIRLMGNSNQPQHF. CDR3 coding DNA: TGTGCCATCAGGTTAATGGGGAATAGCAATCAGCCCCAGCATTTT.